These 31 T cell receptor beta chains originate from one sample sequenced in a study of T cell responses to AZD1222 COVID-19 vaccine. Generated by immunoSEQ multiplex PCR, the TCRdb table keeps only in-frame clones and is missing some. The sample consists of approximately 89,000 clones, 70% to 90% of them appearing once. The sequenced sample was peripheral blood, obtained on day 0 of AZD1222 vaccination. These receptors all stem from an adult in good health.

This CDR3 reads CASSQVSGGANEQFF. The DNA for the CDR3 is TGTGCCAGCAGCCAAGTTAGCGGGGGGGCAAATGAGCAGTTCTTC. This chain connects TRBV4-2 to TRBJ2-1; 11 nucleotides align to TRBD2. V lost 1 base and J lost 7; bases outside the gene matches: 3. Germline values: CDR1 LGHNA, CDR2 YNFKEQ. The CDR3 runs 15 residues.

The CDR3 DNA reads as TGTGCCAGCGGGGAGAGTAGGGGGCAATCTAACTATGGCTACACCTTC. Its translation is CASGESRGQSNYGYTF. V usage is TRBV28 and J usage is TRBJ1-2; TRBD1 matches at 7 bases. The length of the CDR3 is 16 residues. The V gene end was trimmed by 8 bases and the J gene end by 0 bases; junction bases not matched to a gene: 12. Germline V gene sequence: CDR1 MDHEN, CDR2 SYDVKM.

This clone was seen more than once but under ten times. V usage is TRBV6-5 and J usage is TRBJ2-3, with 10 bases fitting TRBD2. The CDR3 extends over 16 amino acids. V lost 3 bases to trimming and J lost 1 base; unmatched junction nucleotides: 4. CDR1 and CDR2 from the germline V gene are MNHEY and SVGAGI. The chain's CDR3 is CASSYLAGDGTDTQYF. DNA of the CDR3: TGTGCCAGCAGTTATCTAGCGGGGGATGGCACAGATACGCAGTATTTT.

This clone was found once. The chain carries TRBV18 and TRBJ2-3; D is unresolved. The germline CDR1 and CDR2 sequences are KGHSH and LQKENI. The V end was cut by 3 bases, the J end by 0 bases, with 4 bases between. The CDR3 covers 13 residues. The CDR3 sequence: CASSPSSTDTQYF. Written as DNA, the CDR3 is TGTGCCAGCTCACCGTCGAGCACAGATACGCAGTATTTT.

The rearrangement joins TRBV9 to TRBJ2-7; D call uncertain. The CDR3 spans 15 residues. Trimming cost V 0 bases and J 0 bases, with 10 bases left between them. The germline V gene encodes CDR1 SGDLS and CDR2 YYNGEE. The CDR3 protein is CASSVEVGPSYEQYF. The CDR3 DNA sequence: TGTGCCAGCAGCGTAGAAGTGGGCCCCTCCTACGAGCAGTACTTC.

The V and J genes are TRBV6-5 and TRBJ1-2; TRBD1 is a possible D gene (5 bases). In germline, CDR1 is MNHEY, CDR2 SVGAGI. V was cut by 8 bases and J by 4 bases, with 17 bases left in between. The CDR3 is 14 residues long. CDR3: CASSLWGGGYGYTF. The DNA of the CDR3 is TGTGCCAGCTCCCTTTGGGGCGGAGGCTATGGCTACACCTTC.

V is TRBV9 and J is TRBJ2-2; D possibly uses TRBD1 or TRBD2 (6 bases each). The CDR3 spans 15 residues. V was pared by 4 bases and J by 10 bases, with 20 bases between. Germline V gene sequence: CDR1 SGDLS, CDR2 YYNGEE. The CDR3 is CASSHAGGGLTELFF. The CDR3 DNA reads TGTGCCAGCAGCCATGCCGGAGGGGGGCTTACGGAGCTGTTTTTT. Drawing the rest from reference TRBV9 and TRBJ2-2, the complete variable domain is DSGVTQTPKHLITATGQRVTLRCSPRSGDLSVYWYQQSLDQGLQFLIQYYNGEERAKGNILERFSAQQFPDLHSELNLSSLELGDSALYFCASSHAGGGLTELFFGEGSRLTVL.

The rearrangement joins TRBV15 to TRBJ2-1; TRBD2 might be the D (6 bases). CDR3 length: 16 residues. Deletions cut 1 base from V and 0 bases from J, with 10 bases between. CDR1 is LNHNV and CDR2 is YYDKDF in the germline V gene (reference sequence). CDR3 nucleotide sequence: TGTGCCACCAGCAGAGTAGGCGGGGACTCCTACAATGAGCAGTTCTTC. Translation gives CATSRVGGDSYNEQFF. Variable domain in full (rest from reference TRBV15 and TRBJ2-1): DAMVIQNPRYQVTQFGKPVTLSCSQTLNHNVMYWYQQKSSQAPKLLFHYYDKDFNNEADTPDNFQSRRPNTSFCFLDIRSPGLGDTAMYLCATSRVGGDSYNEQFFGPGTRLTVL.

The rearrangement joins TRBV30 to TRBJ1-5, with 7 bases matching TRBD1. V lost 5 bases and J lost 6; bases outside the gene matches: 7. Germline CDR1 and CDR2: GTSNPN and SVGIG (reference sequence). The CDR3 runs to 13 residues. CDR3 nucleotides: TGTGCCTGGTCGTCACAGGGGTTTCAGCCCCAGCATTTT. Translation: CAWSSQGFQPQHF.

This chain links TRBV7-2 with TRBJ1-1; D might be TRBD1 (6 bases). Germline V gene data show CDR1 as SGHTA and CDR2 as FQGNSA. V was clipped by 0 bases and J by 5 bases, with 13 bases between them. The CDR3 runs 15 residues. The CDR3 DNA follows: TGTGCCAGCAGCTTAGCGCGGAGGGGGGATACTGAAGCTTTCTTT. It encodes CASSLARRGDTEAFF.

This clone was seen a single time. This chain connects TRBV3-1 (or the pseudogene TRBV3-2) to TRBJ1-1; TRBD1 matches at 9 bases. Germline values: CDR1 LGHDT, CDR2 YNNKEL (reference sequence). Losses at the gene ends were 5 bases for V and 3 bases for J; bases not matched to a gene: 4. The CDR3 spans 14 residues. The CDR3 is CASSFRDRDTEAFF. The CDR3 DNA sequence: TGTGCCAGCAGCTTCCGGGACAGGGACACTGAAGCTTTCTTT.

In DNA, the CDR3 is TGTGCCAGCAGCACCTCATCTGGGGGAGGGTACAATGAGCAGTTCTTC. Residues: CASSTSSGGGYNEQFF. This sequence joins TRBV6-6 and TRBJ2-1, with 7 bases aligning to TRBD2. Per germline, CDR1 MNHNY and CDR2 SVGAGI (reference sequence). CDR3 length: 16 residues. The V segment lost 6 bases and the J segment 4 bases; nucleotides outside the gene matches: 12.

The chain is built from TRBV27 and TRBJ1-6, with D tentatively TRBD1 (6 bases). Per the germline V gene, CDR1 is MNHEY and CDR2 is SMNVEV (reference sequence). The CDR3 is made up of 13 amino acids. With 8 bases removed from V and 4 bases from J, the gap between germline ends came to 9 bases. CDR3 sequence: CASGTTYNSPLHF. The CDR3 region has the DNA TGTGCCAGCGGGACAACTTATAATTCACCCCTCCACTTT.

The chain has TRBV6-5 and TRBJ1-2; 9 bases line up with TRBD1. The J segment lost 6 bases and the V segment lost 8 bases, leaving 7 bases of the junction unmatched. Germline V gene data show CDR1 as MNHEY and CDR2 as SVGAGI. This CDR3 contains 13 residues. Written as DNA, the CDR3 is TGTGCCAGCTCCTGGACAGGGGTGAATGGCTACACCTTC. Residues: CASSWTGVNGYTF.

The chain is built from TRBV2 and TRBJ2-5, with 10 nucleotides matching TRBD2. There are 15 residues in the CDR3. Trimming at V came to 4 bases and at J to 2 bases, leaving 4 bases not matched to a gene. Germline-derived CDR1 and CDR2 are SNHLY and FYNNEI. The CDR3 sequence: CASSGSSGGQETQYF. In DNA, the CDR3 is TGTGCCAGCAGTGGTTCTAGCGGGGGACAAGAGACCCAGTACTTC.

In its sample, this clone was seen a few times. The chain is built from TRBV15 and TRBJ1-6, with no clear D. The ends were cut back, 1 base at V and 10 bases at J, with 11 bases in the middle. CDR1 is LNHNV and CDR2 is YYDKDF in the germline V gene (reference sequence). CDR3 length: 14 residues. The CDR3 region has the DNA TGTGCCACCAGCAGAGGTGGGAGCCGATCACCCCTCCACTTT. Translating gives CATSRGGSRSPLHF.

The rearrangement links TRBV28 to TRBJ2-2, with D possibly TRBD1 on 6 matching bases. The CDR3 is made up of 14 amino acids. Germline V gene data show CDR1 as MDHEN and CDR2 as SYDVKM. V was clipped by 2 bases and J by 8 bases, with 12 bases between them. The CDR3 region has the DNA TGTGCCAGCAGTTTAGGGGCAGGGGCTGGGGAGCTGTTTTTT. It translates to CASSLGAGAGELFF.

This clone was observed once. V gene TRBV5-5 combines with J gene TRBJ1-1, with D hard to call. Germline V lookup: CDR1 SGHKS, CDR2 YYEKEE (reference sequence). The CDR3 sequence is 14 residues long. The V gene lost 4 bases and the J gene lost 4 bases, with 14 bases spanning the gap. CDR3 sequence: CASSAPDFGTEAFF. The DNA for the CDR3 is TGTGCCAGCAGCGCCCCAGATTTTGGCACTGAAGCTTTCTTT. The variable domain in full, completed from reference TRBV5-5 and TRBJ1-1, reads DAGVTQSPTHLIKTRGQQVTLRCSPISGHKSVSWYQQVLGQGPQFIFQYYEKEERGRGNFPDRFSARQFPNYSSELNVNALLLGDSALYLCASSAPDFGTEAFFGQGTRLTVV.

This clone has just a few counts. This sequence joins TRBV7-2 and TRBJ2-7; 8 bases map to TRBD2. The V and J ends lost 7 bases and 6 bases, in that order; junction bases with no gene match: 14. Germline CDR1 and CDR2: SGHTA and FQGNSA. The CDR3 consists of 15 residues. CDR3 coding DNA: TGTGCCAGCACCCTCGTCCTCGGGGGGGGACGCGAGCAGTACTTC. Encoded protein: CASTLVLGGGREQYF.

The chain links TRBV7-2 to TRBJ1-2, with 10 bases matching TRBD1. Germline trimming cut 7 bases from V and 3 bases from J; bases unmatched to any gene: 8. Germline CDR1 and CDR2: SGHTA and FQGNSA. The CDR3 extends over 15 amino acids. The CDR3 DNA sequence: TGTGCCAGCACTCTTGTGGGACAGGGGTACTATGGCTACACCTTC. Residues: CASTLVGQGYYGYTF.

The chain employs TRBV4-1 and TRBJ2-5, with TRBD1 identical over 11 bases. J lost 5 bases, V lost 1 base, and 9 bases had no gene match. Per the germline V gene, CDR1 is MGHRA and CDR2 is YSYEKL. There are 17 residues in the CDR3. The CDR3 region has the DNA TGCGCCAGCAGCCAAGTCGCCCGGACAGGGGGCAGGGAGACCCAGTACTTC. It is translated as CASSQVARTGGRETQYF.

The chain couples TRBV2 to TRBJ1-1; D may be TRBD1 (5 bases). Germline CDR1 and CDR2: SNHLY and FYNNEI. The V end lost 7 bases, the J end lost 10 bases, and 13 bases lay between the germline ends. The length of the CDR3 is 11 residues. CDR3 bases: TGTGCCAGCAATGGGGGACCGGCAGCTTTCTTT. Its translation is CASNGGPAAFF.

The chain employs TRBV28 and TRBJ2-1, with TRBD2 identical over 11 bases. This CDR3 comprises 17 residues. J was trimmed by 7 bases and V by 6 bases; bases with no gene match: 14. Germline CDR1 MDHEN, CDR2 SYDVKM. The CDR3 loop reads CASRRSGTSGLRNEQFF. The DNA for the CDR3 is TGTGCCAGCAGACGGTCCGGGACTAGCGGATTGAGAAATGAGCAGTTCTTC.

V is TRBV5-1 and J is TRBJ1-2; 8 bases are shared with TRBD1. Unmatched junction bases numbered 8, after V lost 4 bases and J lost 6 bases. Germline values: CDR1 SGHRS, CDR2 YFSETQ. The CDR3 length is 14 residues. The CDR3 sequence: CASSPGPGGDGYTF. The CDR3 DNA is TGCGCCAGCAGCCCCGGCCCAGGGGGCGATGGCTACACCTTC. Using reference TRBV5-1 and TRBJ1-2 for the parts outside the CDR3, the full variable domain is KAGVTQTPRYLIKTRGQQVTLSCSPISGHRSVSWYQQTPGQGLQFLFEYFSETQRNKGNFPGRFSGRQFSNSRSEMNVSTLELGDSALYLCASSPGPGGDGYTFGSGTRLTVV.

The CDR3 loop is CASSDTSYEQYF. In DNA form, the CDR3 reads TGTGCCAGCAGCGACACTAGCTACGAGCAGTACTTC. This sequence joins TRBV5-4 and TRBJ2-7, with D possibly matching TRBD2 (5 bases). V lost 4 bases and J lost 3, with 8 bases in between. The CDR3 length is 12 residues. Germline CDR1 is SGHNT and CDR2 is YYREEE (reference sequence).

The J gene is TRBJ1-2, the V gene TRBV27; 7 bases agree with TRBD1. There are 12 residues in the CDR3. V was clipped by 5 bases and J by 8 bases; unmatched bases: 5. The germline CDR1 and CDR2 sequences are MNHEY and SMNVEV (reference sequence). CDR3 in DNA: TGTGCCAGCAGTACAGGGGCGGGCGGCTACACCTTC. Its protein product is CASSTGAGGYTF.

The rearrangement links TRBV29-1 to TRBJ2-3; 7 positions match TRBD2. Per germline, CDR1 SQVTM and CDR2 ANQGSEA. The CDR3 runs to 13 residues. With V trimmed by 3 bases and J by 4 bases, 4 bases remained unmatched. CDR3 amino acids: CSVDVGGADTQYF. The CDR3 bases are TGCAGCGTTGATGTGGGGGGGGCAGATACGCAGTATTTT.

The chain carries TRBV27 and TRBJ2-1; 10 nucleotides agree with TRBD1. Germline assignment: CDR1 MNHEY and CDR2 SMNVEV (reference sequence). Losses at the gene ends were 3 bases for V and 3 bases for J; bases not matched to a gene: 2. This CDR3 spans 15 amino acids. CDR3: CASSLDRGGYNEQFF. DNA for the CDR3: TGTGCCAGCAGTTTGGACAGGGGGGGCTACAATGAGCAGTTCTTC.

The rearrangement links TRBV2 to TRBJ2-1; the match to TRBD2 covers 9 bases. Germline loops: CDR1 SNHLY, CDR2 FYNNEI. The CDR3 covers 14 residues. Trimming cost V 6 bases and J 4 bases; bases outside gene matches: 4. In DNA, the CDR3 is TGTGCCAGCAGCGGACTAGCGCTATACAATGAGCAGTTCTTC. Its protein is CASSGLALYNEQFF.

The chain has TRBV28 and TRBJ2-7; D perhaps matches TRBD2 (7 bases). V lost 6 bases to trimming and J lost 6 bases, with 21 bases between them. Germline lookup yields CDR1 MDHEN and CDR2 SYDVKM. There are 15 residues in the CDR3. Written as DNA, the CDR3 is TGTGCCAGCAGACCGATGAGGGGGGGCCACGCCGAGCAGTACTTC. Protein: CASRPMRGGHAEQYF.

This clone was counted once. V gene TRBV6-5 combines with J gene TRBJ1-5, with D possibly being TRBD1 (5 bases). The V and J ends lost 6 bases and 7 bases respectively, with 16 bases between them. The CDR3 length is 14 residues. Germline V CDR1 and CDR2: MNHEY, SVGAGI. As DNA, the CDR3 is TGTGCCAGCAGCTTCCATGGGGCGGGACAGCCCCAGCATTTT. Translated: CASSFHGAGQPQHF.